This entry lists 27 T cell receptor beta chains sequenced from one sample in a study of shared clonotypes between healthy human individuals. Libraries were prepared by immunoSEQ multiplex PCR; TCRdb keeps only in-frame clonotypes and omits some of them. The top ten clones hold around 0.13% of a sample with a few million clones, approximately 96% of them seen once. The sample consisted of naive CD4+ T cells sorted from blood. This sample's subset: CD45RA+ positively selected. The source is a man aged 18 to 29 in good health.

The gene calls are TRBV5-1 and TRBJ1-6; weak D call: TRBD1 (6 bases). V shed 0 bases and J shed 8 bases, with 15 bases lying between them. Per the germline V gene, CDR1 is SGHRS and CDR2 is YFSETQ. This CDR3 region has 16 residues. Here the CDR3 DNA reads TGCGCCAGCAGCTTGGATACCGGGACACCATATTCACCCCTCCACTTT. It encodes CASSLDTGTPYSPLHF.

The rearrangement joins TRBV5-1 to TRBJ2-7, with 10 bases matching TRBD1. Germline CDR1 SGHRS, CDR2 YFSETQ. V was clipped by 3 bases and J by 7 bases; unmatched bases: 10. The CDR3 contains 15 residues. CDR3: CASSSRQGAVGEQYF. The CDR3 DNA sequence: TGCGCCAGCAGCTCCAGACAGGGGGCTGTAGGTGAGCAGTACTTC.

The chain links TRBV5-8 to TRBJ1-4, with D maybe TRBD1 (6 bases). V lost 4 bases, J lost 11 bases, and 12 bases lay in between. Germline CDR1 is SGHTS and CDR2 is YDEGEE. The CDR3 contains 12 residues. The CDR3 loop reads CASSPRQGKLFF. CDR3 bases: TGTGCCAGCAGCCCCCGCCAGGGGAAACTGTTTTTT.

V is TRBV7-2 and J is TRBJ2-3, with D possibly matching TRBD2 (5 bases). Germline CDR1 and CDR2: SGHTA and FQGNSA. The CDR3 runs 12 residues. Between the trimmed V and J ends, which lost 3 bases and 12 bases, there was a span of 13 bases. The chain's CDR3 is CASSLEPGNQYF. DNA of the CDR3: TGTGCCAGCAGCTTGGAGCCGGGGAACCAGTATTTT.

This chain connects TRBV5-4 to TRBJ2-3; D is possibly TRBD2 (5 bases). This CDR3 contains 15 residues. The germline V gene has CDR1 SGHNT and CDR2 YYREEE (reference sequence). Trimming shortened V by 4 bases and J by 3 bases, and 15 bases separated the two germline ends. The CDR3: CASSLGVERTDTQYF. CDR3 DNA: TGTGCCAGCAGCCTGGGAGTTGAGAGGACAGATACGCAGTATTTT. The whole variable domain, remainder taken from reference TRBV5-4 and TRBJ2-3, is ETGVTQSPTHLIKTRGQQVTLRCSSQSGHNTVSWYQQALGQGPQFIFQYYREEENGRGNFPPRFSGLQFPNYSSELNVNALELDDSALYLCASSLGVERTDTQYFGPGTRLTVL.

Only one count was recorded for this clone. The V and J genes are TRBV27 and TRBJ2-5; unclear D gene. This CDR3 comprises 14 residues. V lost 3 bases, J lost 2 bases, and 10 bases lay in between. Germline loops: CDR1 MNHEY, CDR2 SMNVEV (reference sequence). CDR3 nucleotides: TGTGCCAGCAGTTTTTTTTGGGGTCAAGAGACCCAGTACTTC. Its translation is CASSFFWGQETQYF.

V is TRBV10-3 and J is TRBJ2-2; D call uncertain. V was trimmed by 8 bases and J by 2 bases, leaving 9 bases between them. The V gene's germline CDR1 is ENHRY and CDR2 SYGVKD. This CDR3 comprises 13 residues. CDR3: CAIGWSNTGELFF. The CDR3 DNA reads TGTGCCATCGGGTGGAGCAACACCGGGGAGCTGTTTTTT.

V gene TRBV7-9 combines with J gene TRBJ2-1, with 8 bases that match TRBD1. The germline V gene encodes CDR1 SEHNR and CDR2 FQNEAQ (reference sequence). Germline trimming cut 5 bases from V and 8 bases from J; bases unmatched to any gene: 8. The CDR3 is 14 residues long. The CDR3 spells CASSLLGQDYEQFF. The CDR3 DNA reads as TGTGCCAGCAGCCTGTTGGGACAGGACTATGAGCAGTTCTTC.

This sequence joins TRBV7-2 and TRBJ1-2, with D unresolved. Germline values: CDR1 SGHTA, CDR2 FQGNSA. V lost 0 bases and J lost 0, with 14 bases in between. The CDR3 covers 17 residues. The CDR3 loop reads CASSLAYKGTTNYGYTF. The CDR3 bases are TGTGCCAGCAGCTTAGCCTACAAGGGCACGACTAACTATGGCTACACCTTC. Based on the CDR3 plus reference TRBV7-2 and TRBJ1-2, the full variable domain is GAGVSQSPSNKVTEKGKDVELRCDPISGHTALYWYRQSLGQGLEFLIYFQGNSAPDKSGLPSDRFSAERTGGSVSTLTIQRTQQEDSAVYLCASSLAYKGTTNYGYTFGSGTRLTVV.

The chain employs TRBV7-3 and TRBJ2-3, with TRBD2 identical over 7 bases. The germline V gene encodes CDR1 SGHTA and CDR2 FQGTGA. CDR3 size: 14 residues. After removal of 2 bases from V and 6 bases from J, the junction contained 5 bases not matched to a gene. CDR3 nucleotide sequence: TGTGCCAGCAGCTTAGGACTAGAGGTCGATACGCAGTATTTT. The encoded protein is CASSLGLEVDTQYF.

The gene calls are TRBV5-6 and TRBJ1-6; 7 bases agree with TRBD1. CDR1 and CDR2 from the germline V gene are SGHDT and YYEEEE. The CDR3 has 15 amino acids. After removal of 1 base from V and 6 bases from J, the junction contained 4 bases not matched to a gene. The CDR3 region is CASSLLPGGNSPLHF. The CDR3 DNA sequence: TGTGCCAGCAGCTTGCTTCCAGGGGGTAATTCACCCCTCCACTTT. Full variable domain (missing parts from reference TRBV5-6 and TRBJ1-6): DAGVTQSPTHLIKTRGQQVTLRCSPKSGHDTVSWYQQALGQGPQFIFQYYEEEERQRGNFPDRFSGHQFPNYSSELNVNALLLGDSALYLCASSLLPGGNSPLHFGNGTRLTVT.

Turning to this clone: Other DNA sequences within the sample encode an identical CDR3. CDR3 sequence (DNA): TGTGCCTGGAGTACAGGGGTGTCGACAGATACGCAGTATTTT. Residues: CAWSTGVSTDTQYF. V usage is TRBV30 and J usage is TRBJ2-3; 7 bases are shared with TRBD1. With 2 bases clipped from V and 3 bases from J, the junction kept 5 bases outside the gene matches. Looked up from germline, CDR1 is GTSNPN and CDR2 is SVGIG (reference sequence). The CDR3 runs 14 residues. Full variable domain (outside the CDR3, taken from reference TRBV30 and TRBJ2-3): SQTIHQWPATLVQPVGSPLSLECTVEGTSNPNLYWYRQAAGRGLQLLFYSVGIGQISSEVPQNLSASRPQDRQFILSSKKLLLSDSGFYLCAWSTGVSTDTQYFGPGTRLTVL.

The chain has TRBV7-9 and TRBJ2-7; no definite D call. Trimming left V 0 bases short and J 7 bases short, with 10 bases between. This CDR3 comprises 13 residues. Germline V CDR1 and CDR2: SEHNR, FQNEAQ (reference sequence). DNA for the CDR3: TGTGCCAGCAGCTTAGCGCCTGACTCAGAGCAGTACTTC. Its translation: CASSLAPDSEQYF.

This chain uses TRBV5-1 with TRBJ2-7, with a weak D call TRBD1 (5 bases). V lost 0 bases, J lost 2 bases, and 9 bases lay in between. Germline V gene sequence: CDR1 SGHRS, CDR2 YFSETQ. This CDR3 comprises 14 residues. The CDR3 region has the DNA TGCGCCAGCAGCTTGGGACAGACTCCCTACGAGCAGTACTTC. It codes for CASSLGQTPYEQYF.

This clone was seen just once. The V gene is TRBV25-1, the J gene TRBJ2-7, with D possibly TRBD2 on 6 matching bases. Between the trimmed V and J ends, which lost 5 bases and 2 bases, there was a span of 19 bases. This CDR3 is 16 amino acids long. Germline lookup yields CDR1 MGHDK and CDR2 SYGVNS. CDR3 residues: CASSPMGEVRAYEQYF. The DNA for the CDR3 is TGTGCCAGCAGTCCAATGGGGGAGGTTAGAGCCTACGAGCAGTACTTC.

This clone showed up just once. The rearrangement links TRBV5-6 to TRBJ2-5; D is undetermined. The germline gives CDR1 SGHDT, CDR2 YYEEEE. The CDR3 totals 12 residues. Trimming took 1 base from V and 4 from J, leaving 5 bases between them. DNA for the CDR3: TGTGCCAGCAGCTTGCATACAGAGACCCAGTACTTC. Translating gives CASSLHTETQYF.

DNA for the CDR3: TGTGCCTGGGCAGGATATGAAAAACTGTTTTTT. Translating gives CAWAGYEKLFF. The genes are TRBV30 and TRBJ1-4; D unclear. Germline V gives CDR1 GTSNPN, CDR2 SVGIG (reference sequence). This CDR3 region has 11 residues. Trimming left V 5 bases short and J 6 bases short, with 7 bases between.

The chain joins TRBV7-2 to TRBJ2-2, with D unresolved. The CDR3 runs 15 residues. Germline CDR1 and CDR2: SGHTA and FQGNSA. V gave up 5 bases and J gave up 7 bases, with 17 bases separating them. The CDR3 region is CASSLLGVGGGELFF. The CDR3 coding sequence is TGTGCCAGCAGCCTGCTAGGAGTCGGCGGCGGGGAGCTGTTTTTT.

The rearrangement uses TRBV7-2 and TRBJ2-1, with TRBD1 identical over 10 bases. Unmatched junction bases numbered 5, after V lost 4 bases and J lost 5 bases. This CDR3 spans 15 amino acids. Per the germline V gene, CDR1 is SGHTA and CDR2 is FQGNSA. The CDR3 region has the DNA TGTGCCAGCAGCTCCCCCGGGACAGGGGACAATGAGCAGTTCTTC. Amino acids: CASSSPGTGDNEQFF.

Notes on this clone: The sample contains more than one DNA sequence encoding this CDR3. The V and J genes are TRBV7-2 and TRBJ1-1; D gene unclear. The CDR3 spans 15 residues. Trimming stripped 1 base from V and 1 base from J, with 10 bases between. Germline V gene sequence: CDR1 SGHTA, CDR2 FQGNSA. The DNA of the CDR3 is TGTGCCAGCAGCTTAGGTCGGATACCGAACACTGAAGCTTTCTTT. It translates to CASSLGRIPNTEAFF.

In this sample, this clone turned up once. The chain employs TRBV5-6 and TRBJ2-5; D is perhaps TRBD2 (5 bases). The CDR3 spans 15 residues. Trimming took 4 bases from V and 4 from J, leaving 17 bases between them. Germline values: CDR1 SGHDT, CDR2 YYEEEE. CDR3 bases: TGTGCCAGCAGCCCTTTCTTGGCGGGTCCAGAGACCCAGTACTTC. It encodes CASSPFLAGPETQYF.

The CDR3 reads CASSPTPGQGVQPQHF. The CDR3 DNA reads TGCGCCAGCAGCCCAACTCCGGGACAGGGGGTTCAGCCCCAGCATTTT. V is TRBV4-1 and J is TRBJ1-5, with 11 bases matching TRBD1. Looked up from germline, CDR1 is MGHRA and CDR2 is YSYEKL. The CDR3 has 16 amino acids. After removal of 4 bases from V and 6 bases from J, the junction contained 8 bases not matched to a gene.

V usage is TRBV30 and J usage is TRBJ2-1; D possibly matches TRBD1 or TRBD2 (5 bases each). V dropped 4 bases and J dropped 8 bases, with 12 bases sitting between them. Germline values: CDR1 GTSNPN, CDR2 SVGIG (reference sequence). The CDR3 runs to 12 residues. The CDR3 loop is CAWMTRGHEQFF. The CDR3 DNA is TGTGCCTGGATGACACGGGGCCATGAGCAGTTCTTC.

J is TRBJ1-2 and V is TRBV6-5; unclear D gene. Trimming pared 6 bases from V and 12 bases from J, leaving 23 bases between. Germline CDR1 is MNHEY and CDR2 is SVGAGI. This CDR3 is built from 14 residues. The CDR3 loop reads CASSRSSTDARNTF. Written as DNA, the CDR3 is TGTGCCAGCAGCAGGTCATCCACGGACGCCCGGAACACCTTC.

Regarding this clone: Different DNA sequences within this sample yield the same CDR3. V is TRBV6-1 and J is TRBJ2-7; D perhaps matches TRBD2 (7 bases). CDR1 and CDR2 (germline): MNHNS, SASEGT. The germline V and J ends were trimmed by 0 bases and 2 bases, with 8 bases remaining between them. CDR3 length: 14 amino acids. As DNA, the CDR3 is TGTGCCAGCAGTGAAGCGGGGGGGCCCTACGAGCAGTACTTC. Amino acids: CASSEAGGPYEQYF.

The chain uses TRBV5-1 and TRBJ2-3; D is unresolved. CDR1 and CDR2 (germline): SGHRS, YFSETQ. V was cut by 1 base and J by 2 bases, with 11 bases left in between. The CDR3 consists of 15 residues. CDR3 loop: CASSLSYDSTDTQYF. The DNA for the CDR3 is TGCGCCAGCAGCTTGTCGTACGACTCCACAGATACGCAGTATTTT.

This clone came up once. The chain uses TRBV4-1 and TRBJ1-1; D possibly corresponds to TRBD1 (5 bases). This CDR3 contains 16 residues. Trimming stripped 1 base from V and 5 bases from J, with 17 bases between. Germline V lookup: CDR1 MGHRA, CDR2 YSYEKL. The CDR3 reads CASSQGEGPTGTEAFF. The CDR3 DNA follows: TGCGCCAGCAGCCAAGGAGAGGGGCCTACTGGAACTGAAGCTTTCTTT.